Below are 10 T cell receptor beta chains sequenced from a single sample in a study of blood T cell repertoires in COVID-19. Profiled with immunoSEQ multiplex PCR; TCRdb holds only in-frame clones, not every one. The sample shows some 83,000 clones, around 89% of them seen only once. The specimen sequenced was peripheral blood. These receptors all stem from a man aged 55 to 70 with acute or convalescent COVID-19.

This chain connects TRBV5-1 to TRBJ1-1; D remains unclear. Per the germline V gene, CDR1 is SGHRS and CDR2 is YFSETQ. Between the trimmed V and J ends, which lost 5 bases and 11 bases, there was a span of 19 bases. The CDR3 runs to 13 residues. CDR3 DNA: TGCGCCAGCAGGATGAGGGCAGACGGGTACGCTTTCTTT. It encodes CASRMRADGYAFF.

This chain joins TRBV6-2 or TRBV6-3 and TRBJ2-7, with 12 bases matching TRBD1. J was trimmed by 5 bases and V by 6 bases; bases with no gene match: 2. Germline V CDR1 and CDR2: MNHEY, SVGEGT. The CDR3 contains 13 residues. The DNA of the CDR3 is TGTGCCAGCAGCCGGGACAGGGGGCACGAGCAGTACTTC. It encodes CASSRDRGHEQYF.

CDR3: CASSQDAGNAFF. CDR3 DNA: TGTGCCAGCAGCCAAGATGCGGGGAACGCTTTCTTT. J is TRBJ1-1 and V is TRBV3-1 (or the pseudogene TRBV3-2); D gene uncertain. The CDR3 covers 12 residues. Germline loops: CDR1 LGHDT, CDR2 YNNKEL (reference sequence). Trimming left V 0 bases short and J 11 bases short, with 10 bases between.

The gene calls are TRBV5-4 and TRBJ2-3, with TRBD1 matching over 10 bases. There are 15 residues in the CDR3. After removal of 2 bases from V and 6 bases from J, the junction contained 6 bases not matched to a gene. The germline CDR1 and CDR2 sequences are SGHNT and YYREEE (reference sequence). CDR3 protein: CASSFRDRGEDTQYF. CDR3 DNA sequence: TGTGCCAGCAGCTTCCGGGACAGGGGAGAGGATACGCAGTATTTT.

The chain employs TRBV5-6 and TRBJ1-3, with D unclear. The CDR3 loop spans 15 amino acids. The germline V gene encodes CDR1 SGHDT and CDR2 YYEEEE. With 1 base removed from V and 3 bases from J, the gap between germline ends came to 11 bases. For the CDR3, the DNA is TGTGCCAGCAGCTTGACGTCGACATATGGAAACACCATATATTTT. It codes for CASSLTSTYGNTIYF.

The chain has TRBV19 and TRBJ2-7, with unresolved D. Germline CDR1 is LNHDA and CDR2 is SQIVND (reference sequence). The CDR3 consists of 13 residues. Deletions cut 4 bases from V and 0 bases from J, with 7 bases between. DNA of the CDR3: TGTGCCAGTAGTAGGGCCCACTCCTACGAGCAGTACTTC. Translated: CASSRAHSYEQYF. Looking up the rest from reference TRBV19 and TRBJ2-7 gives the full variable domain: DGGITQSPKYLFRKEGQNVTLSCEQNLNHDAMYWYRQDPGQGLRLIYYSQIVNDFQKGDIAEGYSVSREKKESFPLTVTSAQKNPTAFYLCASSRAHSYEQYFGPGTRLTVT.

V and J are TRBV5-1 and TRBJ2-7; perhaps TRBD1 as D (5 bases). The CDR3 consists of 16 residues. Trimming took 0 bases from V and 5 from J, leaving 18 bases between them. The germline V gene has CDR1 SGHRS and CDR2 YFSETQ. The CDR3 here is CASSLETGGVEDEQYF. CDR3 nucleotide sequence: TGCGCCAGCAGCTTGGAAACAGGTGGGGTCGAGGACGAGCAGTACTTC.

This rearrangement joins TRBV5-4 to TRBJ1-1, with 9 positions matching TRBD1. The CDR3 has 15 residues. CDR1 SGHNT and CDR2 YYREEE come from the germline V gene (reference sequence). Trimming removed 3 bases from V and 6 bases from J; junction bases left unmatched: 9. CDR3 in amino acids: CASSSKTGQGSEAFF. The CDR3 DNA reads as TGTGCCAGCAGCTCCAAAACGGGACAGGGTTCTGAAGCTTTCTTT.

The rearrangement uses TRBV2 and TRBJ1-3; tentatively, D is TRBD1 (6 bases). From germline, CDR1 is SNHLY and CDR2 FYNNEI. The CDR3 spans 17 residues. Trimming took off 4 bases at V and 4 bases at J, with 20 bases between the two ends. DNA of the CDR3: TGTGCCAGCAGTGTAATAGCGGGGGGCGCGGGCGGAAACACCATATATTTT. Residues: CASSVIAGGAGGNTIYF.

This rearrangement joins TRBV5-1 to TRBJ1-4; a possible D gene is TRBD1 (5 bases). Trimming took 4 bases from V and 4 from J, leaving 11 bases between them. CDR3 length equals 14 residues. Germline CDR1 reads SGHRS; CDR2 reads YFSETQ. The CDR3 bases are TGCGCCAGCAGCCCCGGGACTGTTAATGAAAAACTGTTTTTT. It encodes CASSPGTVNEKLFF.